Each of the 9 T cell receptor beta chains below was sequenced from the same sample in a study of early T cells in non-severe SARS-CoV-2 infection. TCRdb redid the calling of the 5' RACE reads with MiXCR, one entry per CDR3 protein. Among roughly 56,000 distinct CDR3 sequences listed, approximately 8.4% were seen once. Sequenced: whole blood. The receptors derive from an adult who was a healthcare worker with PCR-confirmed SARS-CoV-2 infection or an uninfected control (not recorded which).

A note on this clonotype: An end of the junction does not agree with germline; a read error may underlie this. This chain uses TRBV7-6 with TRBJ2-1; a possible D gene is TRBD2 (6 bases). The CDR3 is 13 residues long. CDR1 and CDR2 from the germline V gene are SGHVS and FNYEAQ. CDR3 sequence reads: CASSLEEGNEQFF. The DNA for the CDR3 is TGCGCCAGCAGCTTAGAGGAGGGCAATGAGCAGTTCTTC.

This chain links TRBV20-1 with TRBJ2-1; 8 nucleotides line up with TRBD2. Germline V lookup: CDR1 DFQATT, CDR2 SNEGSKA (reference sequence). With V trimmed by 0 bases and J by 0 bases, 13 bases remained unmatched. The length of the CDR3 is 19 residues. The CDR3 sequence: CSARDLGLARISSYNEQFF. The CDR3 DNA reads as TGCAGTGCTAGAGATCTCGGACTAGCCCGTATAAGCTCCTACAATGAGCAGTTCTTC.

The chain employs TRBV11-2 and TRBJ2-1, with 7 bases lining up with TRBD1. The V gene end was trimmed by 0 bases and the J gene end by 2 bases; junction bases not matched to a gene: 1. CDR3 length: 15 amino acids. The germline V gene encodes CDR1 SGHAT and CDR2 FQNNGV. CDR3 sequence: CASSLEGQPYNEQFF. The CDR3 DNA reads TGTGCCAGCAGCTTAGAGGGACAGCCCTACAATGAGCAGTTCTTC.

V is TRBV5-1 and J is TRBJ1-3, with 9 bases lining up with TRBD1. The CDR3 has 15 residues. Trimming cost V 4 bases and J 4 bases; bases outside gene matches: 6. CDR1 is SGHRS and CDR2 is YFSETQ in the germline V gene. The CDR3 is CASSTGQGAGNTIYF. The CDR3 DNA reads as TGCGCCAGCAGCACGGGACAGGGCGCAGGAAACACCATATATTTT.

The rearrangement uses TRBV12-3 or TRBV12-4 and TRBJ2-2; TRBD2 aligns across 9 bases. J lost 4 bases, V lost 6 bases, and 6 bases had no gene match. CDR3 length equals 15 residues. The CDR3 loop reads CASRVIAGVTGELFF. DNA for the CDR3: TGTGCCAGCAGGGTCATAGCGGGAGTCACCGGGGAGCTGTTTTTT.

There are a few counts of this clonotype. V is TRBV5-1 and J is TRBJ2-5, with 7 bases aligning to TRBD2. The V and J ends lost 6 bases and 4 bases, in that order; junction bases with no gene match: 9. The CDR3 loop spans 14 amino acids. The V gene's germline CDR1 is SGHRS and CDR2 YFSETQ. Here the CDR3 reads CASNPGGPGETQYF. The CDR3 DNA follows: TGCGCCAGCAATCCGGGGGGTCCGGGAGAGACCCAGTACTTC. The variable domain in full, completed from reference TRBV5-1 and TRBJ2-5, reads KAGVTQTPRYLIKTRGQQVTLSCSPISGHRSVSWYQQTPGQGLQFLFEYFSETQRNKGNFPGRFSGRQFSNSRSEMNVSTLELGDSALYLCASNPGGPGETQYFGPGTRLLVL.

The V gene is TRBV7-2, the J gene TRBJ2-2, with D possibly matching TRBD2 (5 bases). V lost 5 bases to trimming and J lost 5 bases, with 18 bases between them. This CDR3 is built from 16 residues. The germline gives CDR1 SGHTA, CDR2 FQGNSA. CDR3 coding DNA: TGTGCCAGCAGCGTCCCTAGTTTTACTAGAACCGGGGAGCTGTTTTTT. Its protein product is CASSVPSFTRTGELFF.

This clonotype has a count of ten or more. The rearrangement joins TRBV5-1 to TRBJ2-3; possibly TRBD2 for D (6 bases). The V end lost 2 bases, the J end lost 6 bases, and 13 bases lay between the germline ends. Germline CDR1 and CDR2: SGHRS and YFSETQ. The CDR3 covers 14 residues. The CDR3, as DNA: TGCGCCAGCAGCTTCGGGACTCCCGAGGATACGCAGTATTTT. As protein: CASSFGTPEDTQYF.

This clonotype was recorded a few times. The rearrangement uses TRBV7-9 and TRBJ1-2; D might be TRBD1 (6 bases). Deletions cut 0 bases from V and 4 bases from J, with 18 bases between. The CDR3 length is 17 residues. Germline values: CDR1 SEHNR, CDR2 FQNEAQ (reference sequence). CDR3 DNA: TGTGCCAGCAGCTTAGCGGAGTGGGGGGCCCCTCCCTATGGCTACACCTTC. Its protein product is CASSLAEWGAPPYGYTF. The variable domain in full, completed from reference TRBV7-9 and TRBJ1-2, reads DTGVSQNPRHKITKRGQNVTFRCDPISEHNRLYWYRQTLGQGPEFLTYFQNEAQLEKSRLLSDRFSAERPKGSFSTLEIQRTEQGDSAMYLCASSLAEWGAPPYGYTFGSGTRLTVV.